The TCR beta chain described here comes from a study of T cell responses to AZD1222 COVID-19 vaccine. Study-level findings and limits: The donor group comprised mostly white British people and more females; the analysis possibly underestimated clonal diversity. Across the whole spike, CD4 TCRs peaked at regions 160-218 and 743-854. Spike-specific TCR depth and breadth grew after two AZD1222 doses.

Method: immunoSEQ multiplex PCR; TCRdb's copy keeps in-frame clones and lacks some. The sample lists approximately 150,000 clones; more than 80% were seen once. Regarding this clone: Its antigen is not identified.

Per germline, CDR1 MGHRA and CDR2 YSYEKL. This CDR3 is built from 16 residues. The V gene end was trimmed by 0 bases and the J gene end by 6 bases; junction bases not matched to a gene: 6. This chain uses TRBV4-1 with TRBJ2-1; 9 bases are shared with TRBD2. Specimen: peripheral blood, collected 28 days after the second dose of the MenACWY control vaccine. The receptor comes from an adult who received the MenACWY meningococcal vaccine as a control. The CDR3 loop reads CASSQEERGVRNEQFF. Written as DNA, the CDR3 is TGCGCCAGCAGCCAAGAGGAGCGGGGGGTGCGCAATGAGCAGTTCTTC.